This T cell receptor beta chain derives from a study of OX40 agonist ivuxolimab in advanced cancers. The repertoire was sequenced with immunoSEQ multiplex PCR; TCRdb's copy has only in-frame clones and lacks some. The sample contains over 70,000 clones, around nine tenths of which appear only once. Comments on this clone: Its antigen is currently unknown.

V lost 2 bases to trimming and J lost 7 bases; unmatched junction nucleotides: 13. This CDR3 spans 17 amino acids. In germline, CDR1 is LNHDA, CDR2 SQIVND (reference sequence). Overall study results and limits: At 0.1 to 3.0 mg/kg and by week 6, CD4+ and CD8+ T cells in the blood had expanded clonally. Among some nonresponders, normalized T-cell clonal expansion was also low.

This receptor was taken from an adult with an advanced solid tumor such as melanoma, head and neck, liver or kidney cancer. The V and J genes are TRBV19 and TRBJ1-5; 8 positions match TRBD1. This sample comprised CD4+ or CD8+ T cells sorted from blood, obtained in a trial of the OX40 agonist ivuxolimab. DNA of the CDR3: TGTGCCAGTAGTATACAGTCAACGGCCAGGGGGCGACAGCCCCAGCATTTT. Protein product: CASSIQSTARGRQPQHF.